The TCR beta chain described here comes from a study of T cells in narcolepsy. Overall study: Patients with NT1 or NT2 and healthy control donors were enrolled.

Study-level points and caveats: Reportedly, autoreactive clonotypes were serially detected in patients' blood but not controls'. No autoreactive T cell clone sequences appeared in some memory CD4+ repertoires. Autoreactive HCRT-specific and TRIB2-specific clonotypes were marked in same-patient CSF-versus-blood CD4+ comparisons.

Germline V gives CDR1 MNHEY, CDR2 SVGAGI. This CDR3 has 11 amino acids. V gave up 8 bases and J gave up 9 bases; unmatched junction bases: 5. Of note for this clone: As yet, its antigen is unknown.

Produced via immunoSEQ multiplex PCR; TCRdb's table is partial and in-frame only. The sample records about 34,000 clones, 78% being singletons. Source material: CD45RA- memory CD4+ T cells from PBMCs. The chain employs TRBV6-5 and TRBJ2-3, with TRBD1 identical over 7 bases. This clonotype was obtained from a human donor with narcolepsy. Here the CDR3 DNA reads TGTGCCAGCTTGAGGGGGCGCACGCAGTATTTT. The encoded protein is CASLRGRTQYF.